Below are 14 T cell receptor beta chains sequenced from a single sample in a study of response to subunit inactivated influenza vaccine. TCRdb independently ran MiXCR on the RT-PCR reads; one entry per CDR3 protein. This sample has under 550,000 distinct CDR3 sequences, with approximately 7.7% found just once. This sample comprised PBMCs from blood, obtained around 2 years after vaccination. These receptors came from a man aged 50 to 75 who received an inactivated influenza vaccine.

This clonotype was detected many times. V and J are TRBV5-1 and TRBJ2-3, with D maybe TRBD2 (6 bases). The CDR3 runs 15 residues. V lost 4 bases and J 4 bases, leaving 16 bases between the germline ends. CDR1 and CDR2 from the germline V gene are SGHRS and YFSETQ. In DNA form, the CDR3 reads TGCGCCAGCAGCCCGCGGGGATATGTGTCAGATACGCAGTATTTT. Translation gives CASSPRGYVSDTQYF.

The chain carries TRBV7-2 and TRBJ2-1, with 10 nucleotides matching TRBD2. The length of the CDR3 is 17 residues. Germline CDR1 and CDR2: SGHTA and FQGNSA. The J segment lost 4 bases and the V segment lost 0 bases, leaving 6 bases of the junction unmatched. CDR3 DNA: TGTGCCAGCAGCTTAGCTCCGACTAGCGGGCGGTACAATGAGCAGTTCTTC. Translated, it gives CASSLAPTSGRYNEQFF. The complete variable domain, with remaining parts taken from reference TRBV7-2 and TRBJ2-1, reads GAGVSQSPSNKVTEKGKDVELRCDPISGHTALYWYRQSLGQGLEFLIYFQGNSAPDKSGLPSDRFSAERTGGSVSTLTIQRTQQEDSAVYLCASSLAPTSGRYNEQFFGPGTRLTVL.

This clonotype was observed at least ten times. This chain uses TRBV5-1 with TRBJ2-7; 7 positions match TRBD2. Germline CDR1 and CDR2: SGHRS and YFSETQ. This CDR3 is built from 14 residues. With 0 bases clipped from V and 5 bases from J, the junction kept 5 bases outside the gene matches. CDR3 region: CASSLGNGGDEQYF. DNA for the CDR3: TGCGCCAGCAGCTTGGGGAATGGGGGGGACGAGCAGTACTTC.

This clonotype was picked up many times. The V call is TRBV19, the J call TRBJ2-7; 7 positions agree with TRBD2. Germline CDR1 is LNHDA and CDR2 is SQIVND (reference sequence). Losses at the gene ends were 6 bases for V and 2 bases for J; bases not matched to a gene: 10. The CDR3 runs 15 residues. CDR3 loop: CASRERAGAPYEQYF. CDR3 DNA: TGTGCCAGTAGAGAAAGGGCGGGAGCCCCCTACGAGCAGTACTTC. Drawing the rest from reference TRBV19 and TRBJ2-7, the complete variable domain is DGGITQSPKYLFRKEGQNVTLSCEQNLNHDAMYWYRQDPGQGLRLIYYSQIVNDFQKGDIAEGYSVSREKKESFPLTVTSAQKNPTAFYLCASRERAGAPYEQYFGPGTRLTVT.

This clonotype was counted at least ten times. The chain carries TRBV20-1 and TRBJ2-7; D is unresolved. V gave up 0 bases and J gave up 4 bases, with 16 bases separating them. CDR1 and CDR2 from the germline V gene are DFQATT and SNEGSKA (reference sequence). The CDR3 sequence is 15 residues long. The CDR3 bases are TGCAGTGCTAGAGATCGTCTGAAAGGCGAATACGAGCAGTACTTC. Protein product: CSARDRLKGEYEQYF.

The chain has TRBV19 and TRBJ2-7, with D tentatively TRBD2 (6 bases). V lost 6 bases to trimming and J lost 2 bases, with 26 bases between them. The CDR3 contains 18 residues. Germline V lookup: CDR1 LNHDA, CDR2 SQIVND (reference sequence). The CDR3, as DNA: TGTGCCAGTAGCCCCGGGTTTCGTGGGAGGTCCATGGCCTACGAGCAGTACTTC. The encoded protein is CASSPGFRGRSMAYEQYF.

This clonotype was found a few times. The V and J genes are TRBV20-1 and TRBJ1-2, with no clear D. The CDR3 is 15 amino acids. Germline V lookup: CDR1 DFQATT, CDR2 SNEGSKA (reference sequence). V lost 3 bases, J lost 0 bases, and 14 bases lay in between. The CDR3 is CSASQNSAANYGYTF. CDR3 nucleotide sequence: TGCAGTGCTAGCCAGAATTCGGCAGCTAACTATGGCTACACCTTC.

This clonotype showed up just a few times. The chain links TRBV12-3 or TRBV12-4 to TRBJ2-2; 7 bases line up with TRBD1. This CDR3 has 16 residues. After removal of 7 bases from V and 2 bases from J, the junction contained 10 bases not matched to a gene. CDR3: CASNSRQGFNTGELFF. In DNA, the CDR3 is TGTGCCAGCAACTCTAGACAGGGTTTTAACACCGGGGAGCTGTTTTTT.

V is TRBV12-3 or TRBV12-4 and J is TRBJ2-3, with 9 nucleotides matching TRBD2. This CDR3 has 15 amino acids. V lost 1 base and J lost 10; bases outside the gene matches: 9. CDR3 DNA: TGTGCCAGCAGTTTAGAGGTAGCGGGGGTTCTATCGCAGTATTTT. Protein sequence: CASSLEVAGVLSQYF.

This clonotype was detected only a few times. The CDR3 reads CASSSSGGATNEQFF. CDR3 nucleotides: TGTGCCAGCAGTAGCAGCGGGGGGGCCACGAATGAGCAGTTCTTC. The chain recombines TRBV12-3 or TRBV12-4 with TRBJ2-1; 10 bases agree with TRBD2. This CDR3 comprises 15 residues. V trimming: 5 bases; J trimming: 7 bases; junction bases outside the gene matches: 8.

This clonotype was seen a few times. The chain carries TRBV4-3 and TRBJ2-7; D is undetermined. The V end lost 0 bases, the J end lost 0 bases, and 18 bases lay between the germline ends. Per germline, CDR1 LGHNA and CDR2 YSLEER. The CDR3 is made up of 18 amino acids. The CDR3 nucleotides read TGCGCCAGCAGCCAAGATAAATATTCGAGACTCAGCTCCTACGAGCAGTACTTC. It is translated as CASSQDKYSRLSSYEQYF.

This clonotype showed up many times. The rearrangement joins TRBV6-1 to TRBJ1-6, with unresolved D. Germline-derived CDR1 and CDR2 are MNHNS and SASEGT. The ends were cut back, 6 bases at V and 7 bases at J, with 16 bases in the middle. The CDR3 runs to 15 residues. The CDR3 here is CASSSGSVGNSPLHF. The CDR3 DNA sequence: TGTGCCAGCAGCTCTGGATCAGTGGGGAATTCACCCCTCCACTTT.

The rearrangement links TRBV7-2 to TRBJ2-3, with D possibly called TRBD1 or TRBD2 (5 bases each). This CDR3 has 16 amino acids. V lost 5 bases and J lost 4, with 19 bases in between. Germline-derived CDR1 and CDR2 are SGHTA and FQGNSA. The DNA of the CDR3 is TGTGCCAGCAGCCCCCATCGAGTCCGGGGCCCAGATACGCAGTATTTT. Its protein is CASSPHRVRGPDTQYF.

This clonotype was recorded a few times. V gene TRBV11-3 combines with J gene TRBJ2-3; D unresolved. The CDR3 totals 12 residues. CDR1 and CDR2 from the germline V gene are SGHNT and YENEEA. Between the trimmed V and J ends, which lost 6 bases and 4 bases, there was a span of 8 bases. The CDR3 DNA sequence: TGTGCCAGCAGTGTTGGGTCAGATACGCAGTATTTT. Translated, it gives CASSVGSDTQYF.